This T cell receptor (beta chain) was captured by sequencing in a study of blood T cell repertoires in COVID-19. On the study more broadly: The study drew acute and convalescent COVID-19 samples from the United States, Italy and Spain. The cDNA or gDNA used as material had been derived from T cells, B-cell-depleted T cells, or PBMCs.

Authors' methods: Estimates of nucleated cell counts were drawn from the amplification of reference gene primers. Here immunoSEQ multiplex PCR was the method, and the copy in TCRdb shows in-frame clones only, minus some. The V and J calls and clone size are taken from that table; D and trimming were inferred from the DNA. The repertoire includes under 200,000 clones, roughly 85% of them detected once, and under 8.5% sits in the top ten. Trimming left V 4 bases short and J 3 bases short, with 7 bases between. The CDR3 extends over 12 amino acids. V and J are TRBV12-3 or TRBV12-4 and TRBJ2-7; tentative D call: TRBD2 (5 bases). Input material: peripheral blood. The sequence was obtained from a woman in her sixties with COVID-19, enrolled during active disease. The CDR3 region has the DNA TGTGCCAGCAGTTCCGGGGACTACGAGCAGTACTTC. Amino acids: CASSSGDYEQYF.